This T cell receptor (beta chain) was captured by sequencing in a study of naive and memory T cell subsets. Both TRBC1 and TRBC2 were covered by a beta constant-region primer of two equimolar oligonucleotides. Ligated cDNA was amplified by four rounds of PCR with nested alpha and beta constant-region primers and SP2. In TCRdb, the UMI-ligation and nested PCR reads were re-called with MiXCR into one record per CDR3 protein. The sample has around 140,000 distinct CDR3 sequences; roughly 22% are singletons. The CDR3 loop spans 15 amino acids. Germline V gene data show CDR1 as SGHTA and CDR2 as FQGNSA. Trimming cost V 2 bases and J 8 bases; bases outside gene matches: 11. Points from the study as a whole: A few larger clonotypes appeared in naive repertoires, especially CD8, possibly memory cells re-expressing CD45RA.

Details on this clonotype: Its antigen remains unknown.

From the second PCR step, alpha and beta chains were amplified apart. The rearrangement links TRBV7-2 to TRBJ2-7; TRBD1 matches at 8 bases. The sequenced sample consisted of naive CD4+ T cells from blood. This receptor was taken from a human donor in good health. As DNA, the CDR3 is TGTGCCAGCAGCTTACAAGGGACAGGCCTGGCAAAGCAGTACTTC. Translation: CASSLQGTGLAKQYF.